Each of the 14 T cell receptor beta chains below was sequenced from the same sample in a study of blood T cell repertoires in COVID-19. The assay was immunoSEQ multiplex PCR, and TCRdb's table has in-frame clones only and misses some. This repertoire shows tens of thousands of clones, under 85% found once; its top ten account for just over 8.5%. Material: peripheral blood. Receptors originate from a man in his sixties with acute or convalescent COVID-19.

This chain links TRBV18 with TRBJ1-1, with D tentatively TRBD1 (5 bases). Per the germline V gene, CDR1 is KGHSH and CDR2 is LQKENI. V was trimmed by 5 bases and J by 9 bases, leaving 13 bases between them. This CDR3 comprises 12 residues. The DNA of the CDR3 is TGTGCCAGCTCAATACGACAGTACCAAGCTTTCTTT. Translated: CASSIRQYQAFF.

This chain connects TRBV4-1 to TRBJ1-1; 8 bases are a match to TRBD1. The junction had 6 bases not matched to a gene; V was cut back by 3 bases and J by 6 bases. Looked up from germline, CDR1 is MGHRA and CDR2 is YSYEKL. CDR3 length: 14 amino acids. The CDR3 loop is CASSQETGVSEAFF. CDR3 in DNA: TGCGCCAGCAGCCAGGAGACAGGGGTCTCTGAAGCTTTCTTT.

CDR3 DNA: TGTGCCACCGGGGGGGCAGGGTACAATCAGCCCCAGCATTTT. It specifies CATGGAGYNQPQHF. The J gene is TRBJ1-5, the V gene TRBV24-1; maybe TRBD1 (6 bases). Germline-derived CDR1 and CDR2 are KGHDR and SFDVKD. The length of the CDR3 is 14 residues. V was trimmed by 9 bases and J by 3 bases, leaving 14 bases between them.

The genes are TRBV11-1 and TRBJ2-1; perhaps TRBD1 as D (6 bases). This CDR3 spans 13 amino acids. Per the germline V gene, CDR1 is SGHAT and CDR2 is FQDESV (reference sequence). V was pared by 3 bases and J by 15 bases, with 18 bases between. The CDR3 reads CASSLSQGRVPFF. The CDR3 region has the DNA TGTGCCAGCAGCTTGTCCCAGGGGCGCGTACCGTTCTTC. Combining the CDR3 with reference TRBV11-1 and TRBJ2-1 gives the whole variable domain EAEVAQSPRYKITEKSQAVAFWCDPISGHATLYWYRQILGQGPELLVQFQDESVVDDSQLPKDRFSAERLKGVDSTLKIQPAELGDSAMYLCASSLSQGRVPFFGPGTRLTVL.

The V call is TRBV24-1, the J call TRBJ1-2; D unclear. Germline lookup yields CDR1 KGHDR and CDR2 SFDVKD. The CDR3 is made up of 14 amino acids. Trimming took off 1 base at V and 1 base at J, with 6 bases between the two ends. The CDR3 region is CATSDLSGNYGYTF. For the CDR3, the DNA is TGTGCCACCAGTGATTTAAGCGGTAACTATGGCTACACCTTC.

The genes are TRBV11-2 and TRBJ2-1; weak D call: TRBD1 (5 bases). V lost 1 base to trimming and J lost 6 bases, with 13 bases between them. Germline CDR1 and CDR2: SGHAT and FQNNGV. This CDR3 contains 15 residues. The CDR3 nucleotides are TGTGCCAGCAGCTTAGTAGCAGGGATTTCCAATGAGCAGTTCTTC. Amino acids: CASSLVAGISNEQFF.

The V call is TRBV28, the J call TRBJ1-1; the D is unclear. Germline CDR1 is MDHEN and CDR2 is SYDVKM. This CDR3 spans 13 amino acids. Trimming took off 3 bases at V and 1 base at J, with 6 bases between the two ends. CDR3 nucleotides: TGTGCCAGCAGTTTTATTAGGAACACTGAAGCTTTCTTT. It yields the protein CASSFIRNTEAFF.

V usage is TRBV6-2 or TRBV6-3 and J usage is TRBJ1-3; D is undetermined. Trimming cost V 5 bases and J 0 bases, with 11 bases left between them. The germline CDR1 and CDR2 sequences are MNHEY and SVGEGT. The CDR3 is made up of 15 amino acids. DNA of the CDR3: TGTGCCAGCAGTACCCAAACAACCTCTGGAAACACCATATATTTT. Its translation: CASSTQTTSGNTIYF.

The chain recombines TRBV9 with TRBJ1-2, with 11 bases identical to TRBD1. This CDR3 region has 16 residues. The V gene's germline CDR1 is SGDLS and CDR2 YYNGEE. The V and J ends lost 3 bases and 1 base, in that order; junction bases with no gene match: 5. The CDR3 loop is CASSGDRGGLNYGYTF. The CDR3 nucleotides read TGTGCCAGCAGCGGGGACAGGGGGGGCCTTAACTATGGCTACACCTTC.

V and J are TRBV10-3 and TRBJ2-1, with TRBD2 matching 8 bases. Germline CDR1 ENHRY, CDR2 SYGVKD. This CDR3 has 14 amino acids. V was pared by 3 bases and J by 3 bases, with 1 base of the junction left unmatched. The CDR3 protein is CAISEAGVYNEQFF. The CDR3 DNA follows: TGTGCCATCAGTGAAGCGGGAGTCTACAATGAGCAGTTCTTC.

This clone was observed a handful of times. The gene calls are TRBV10-3 and TRBJ1-1; the match to TRBD1 covers 7 bases. After removal of 0 bases from V and 0 bases from J, the junction contained 1 base not matched to a gene. Germline V lookup: CDR1 ENHRY, CDR2 SYGVKD. This CDR3 comprises 15 residues. CDR3 region: CAISESGTVNTEAFF. The CDR3 region has the DNA TGTGCCATCAGTGAGTCAGGGACAGTGAACACTGAAGCTTTCTTT.

The V and J genes are TRBV12-5 and TRBJ1-6; 8 positions agree with TRBD1. This CDR3 has 15 amino acids. The germline V gene has CDR1 LGHNT and CDR2 FRNRAP. J gave up 7 bases and V 9 bases, and 11 bases lay outside the gene matches. The CDR3 loop reads CASKQGEVGNSPLHF. For the CDR3, the DNA is TGTGCTAGCAAACAGGGGGAAGTGGGGAATTCACCCCTCCACTTT.

This clone has just a few counts. V usage is TRBV10-3 and J usage is TRBJ2-2; 7 nucleotides line up with TRBD1. The germline gives CDR1 ENHRY, CDR2 SYGVKD. J lost 6 bases, V lost 6 bases, and 4 bases had no gene match. CDR3 length: 13 amino acids. The CDR3 DNA reads as TGTGCCATCAGGAGGACAGGTTCCGGGGAGCTGTTTTTT. This translates into CAIRRTGSGELFF.

This chain links TRBV7-9 with TRBJ2-7; 8 nucleotides align to TRBD1. J was trimmed by 4 bases and V by 6 bases; bases with no gene match: 8. This CDR3 spans 14 amino acids. Germline V gene data show CDR1 as SEHNR and CDR2 as FQNEAQ (reference sequence). The CDR3 region is CASSYGQGVYEQYF. The CDR3 nucleotides read TGTGCCAGCAGTTATGGACAGGGTGTTTACGAGCAGTACTTC.